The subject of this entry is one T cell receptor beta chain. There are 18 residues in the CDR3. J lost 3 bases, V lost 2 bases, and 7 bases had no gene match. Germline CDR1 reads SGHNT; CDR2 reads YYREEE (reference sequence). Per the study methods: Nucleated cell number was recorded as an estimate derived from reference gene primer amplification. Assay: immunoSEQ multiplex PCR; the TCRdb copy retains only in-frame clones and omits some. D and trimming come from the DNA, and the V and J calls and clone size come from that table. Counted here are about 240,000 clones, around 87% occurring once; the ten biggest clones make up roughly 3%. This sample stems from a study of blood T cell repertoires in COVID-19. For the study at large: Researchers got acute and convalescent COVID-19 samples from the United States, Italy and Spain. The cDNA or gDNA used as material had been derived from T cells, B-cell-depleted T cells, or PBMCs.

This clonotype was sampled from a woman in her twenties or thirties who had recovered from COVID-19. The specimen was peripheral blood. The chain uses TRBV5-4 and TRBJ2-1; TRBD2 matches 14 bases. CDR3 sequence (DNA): TGTGCCAGCAGCTTTGGTAAGGGACTAGCGGGGGTCTACAATGAGCAGTTCTTC. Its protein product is CASSFGKGLAGVYNEQFF.